This entry describes one T cell receptor beta chain. At one end the junction does not follow the germline gene, possibly because of a read error. 13 Jbeta primers and 60 Vbeta primers were used for the PCR. TCRdb's copy holds only in-frame clones and misses some; the assay was immunoSEQ multiplex PCR. The sample contains 100,000 to 150,000 clones, 65% to 85% of which appear only once. The entry originates in a study of cytomegalovirus exposure and HLA in healthy donors. CDR3 length: 12 amino acids. Germline V gene data show CDR1 as LGHNA and CDR2 as YSLEER. The sample was PBMCs. The receptor was derived from a man in his fifties in good health and CMV-seronegative. The genes are TRBV4-3 and TRBJ1-2, with 7 bases that match TRBD1. The CDR3 here is CASSRKGGQLYF. The CDR3, as DNA: TGCGCCAGCAGTAGGAAAGGGGGACAGCTCTACTTC.